This T cell receptor (beta chain) is from a study of human T cells and chemical hapten exposure. Regarding time point: patch test 1, 2 weeks after DPC sensitization. Treatment given: therapeutic diphenylcyclopropenone sensitization with weekly scalp DPC. In TCRdb, the RACE reads were re-called with MiXCR into one record per CDR3 protein. The sample carries tens of thousands of distinct CDR3 sequences, about 31% recorded once. Trimming left V 5 bases short and J 4 bases short, with 6 bases between. Germline lookup yields CDR1 MNHEY and CDR2 SMNVEV (reference sequence). This CDR3 has 12 amino acids. This receptor was obtained from a man aged 35 to 55 with alopecia areata. Some clones in this sample may be carry-over from other donors' samples. This chain uses TRBV27 with TRBJ1-5, with D tentatively TRBD1 (5 bases). The sample here was whole blood, taken in connection with sensitization to the hapten diphenylcyclopropenone (DPC). In DNA, the CDR3 is TGTGCCAGCAGTACAGGAAATCAGCCCCAGCATTTT. This gives the protein CASSTGNQPQHF.